The rows below give T cell receptor beta chains drawn from one sample of a study of T cell responses to AZD1222 COVID-19 vaccine. Method: immunoSEQ multiplex PCR; TCRdb's copy keeps in-frame clones and lacks some. The table includes roughly 120,000 clones, around 88% detected once. Here the sequenced sample was peripheral blood, taken on day 0 of AZD1222 vaccination. These receptor sequences come from an adult in good health. CDR3s include the opening cysteine and the closing phenylalanine or tryptophan. Each record gives: J gene, D gene, V gene, CDR3 protein. A D gene is named only where the DNA matches it firmly.

J gene: TRBJ2-3
D gene: NA
V gene: TRBV24-1
CDR3 protein: CATSDLGGGLTDTQYF

J gene: TRBJ2-1
D gene: NA
V gene: TRBV6-5
CDR3 protein: CASGLMGAVYNEQFF

J gene: TRBJ2-3
D gene: TRBD2
V gene: TRBV7-9
CDR3 protein: CASRISGSVTDTQYF

J gene: TRBJ1-3
D gene: NA
V gene: TRBV7-2
CDR3 protein: CASSPVKPGNTIYF

J gene: TRBJ1-1
D gene: NA
V gene: TRBV7-2
CDR3 protein: CASSPQLNTEAFF

J gene: TRBJ2-7
D gene: TRBD1
V gene: TRBV5-1
CDR3 protein: CASSFRQGKAYEQYF

J gene: TRBJ1-4
D gene: NA
V gene: TRBV6-1
CDR3 protein: CASSEQGLNEKLFF

J gene: TRBJ1-3
D gene: NA
V gene: TRBV9
CDR3 protein: CASSVTGFGNTIYF

J gene: TRBJ1-2
D gene: NA
V gene: TRBV21-1
CDR3 protein: CASSKVLGANYGYTF

J gene: TRBJ2-3
D gene: TRBD2
V gene: TRBV6-2/TRBV6-3
CDR3 protein: CASTPGLAGSDTQYF

J gene: TRBJ1-1
D gene: TRBD1
V gene: TRBV28
CDR3 protein: CASSTGDREVTEAFF

J gene: TRBJ1-2
D gene: NA
V gene: TRBV7-2
CDR3 protein: CASRLQGVLYGYTF

J gene: TRBJ1-2
D gene: TRBD1
V gene: TRBV29-1
CDR3 protein: CSARQGIYGYTF

J gene: TRBJ1-1
D gene: NA
V gene: TRBV3-1/TRBV3-2
CDR3 protein: CASSQASQTVTEAFF

J gene: TRBJ2-1
D gene: NA
V gene: TRBV30
CDR3 protein: CAWATSYSNEQFF

J gene: TRBJ1-2
D gene: NA
V gene: TRBV3-1/TRBV3-2
CDR3 protein: CASSLTSMGYGYTF

J gene: TRBJ1-6
D gene: NA
V gene: TRBV28
CDR3 protein: CASSLASGQADNSPLHF

J gene: TRBJ2-1
D gene: TRBD2
V gene: TRBV4-1
CDR3 protein: CASSQVNSYGTSGRGNEQFF

J gene: TRBJ2-3
D gene: NA
V gene: TRBV4-3
CDR3 protein: CASSQDIERAQYF

J gene: TRBJ2-7
D gene: NA
V gene: TRBV5-1
CDR3 protein: CASSLATGYEQYF

J gene: TRBJ2-3
D gene: TRBD2
V gene: TRBV7-2
CDR3 protein: CASSPQGGRSADTQYF

J gene: TRBJ1-2
D gene: NA
V gene: TRBV28
CDR3 protein: CASSPPPGAGYGYTF

J gene: TRBJ2-1
D gene: TRBD2
V gene: TRBV3-1/TRBV3-2
CDR3 protein: CASSQDLGGGENEQFF

J gene: TRBJ1-6
D gene: NA
V gene: TRBV2
CDR3 protein: CASKLQSSYNSPLHF

J gene: TRBJ1-2
D gene: NA
V gene: TRBV5-5
CDR3 protein: CASSLLVNLGYGYTF

J gene: TRBJ1-1
D gene: NA
V gene: TRBV5-1
CDR3 protein: CASSASAFAVGTEAFF

J gene: TRBJ2-7
D gene: NA
V gene: TRBV5-6
CDR3 protein: CASSLRVAHEQYF

J gene: TRBJ2-1
D gene: TRBD2
V gene: TRBV7-8
CDR3 protein: CASSPGGSKIYNEQFF

J gene: TRBJ2-1
D gene: TRBD1
V gene: TRBV28
CDR3 protein: CASSPTGTGEQFF

J gene: TRBJ2-2
D gene: NA
V gene: TRBV7-7
CDR3 protein: CASSASPGPKGGELFF

J gene: TRBJ1-2
D gene: NA
V gene: TRBV11-1
CDR3 protein: CASSNLNYGYTF